This T cell receptor (beta chain) was observed in a study of T cell responses to AZD1222 COVID-19 vaccine. The overall study: Second-dose recipients at about 4 or about 12 weeks were treated as one pooled group. Findings of the study overall: Clonal diversity may have been underestimated in mostly white British donors. Increases in Spike-specific TCR breadth and depth were seen after two AZD1222 doses.

This clone was picked up one time. Its antigen is not identified. Sequencing was performed with immunoSEQ multiplex PCR; in TCRdb, only in-frame clones are kept and a portion is missing. The sample records roughly 84,000 clones, roughly nine tenths being singletons. Germline V gene lookup returns CDR1 MGHRA and CDR2 YSYEKL. This CDR3 comprises 16 residues. The V gene end was trimmed by 0 bases and the J gene end by 3 bases; junction bases not matched to a gene: 4. The receptor was isolated from an adult in good health. The genes are TRBV4-1 and TRBJ2-5; 10 nucleotides line up with TRBD2. The sequences come from peripheral blood, collected on day 0 of AZD1222 vaccination. CDR3 sequence reads: CASSQEVGLAEETQYF. As DNA, the CDR3 is TGCGCCAGCAGCCAAGAAGTAGGACTAGCGGAAGAGACCCAGTACTTC.